These T cell receptor beta chains were read from a single sample in a study of CD8+ T cells in alopecia areata. Clones were read by immunoSEQ multiplex PCR, and TCRdb kept only the in-frame ones, dropping some. This sample carries about 290,000 clones, roughly 60% of them seen once, and the ten largest clones take roughly 1.8%. This material consisted of CD4+ T cells sorted from blood, taken at week 24, from a patient treated with tofacitinib. All receptors come from a human donor with alopecia areata. CDR3s include the opening cysteine and the closing phenylalanine or tryptophan. A D gene is named only where the DNA matches it firmly. Clone size is not always given. Where it is, it says once, few, many or a class for expanded clones.

V,J,size,D,CDR3,DNA
TRBV28,TRBJ1-2,few,.,CASSHPRTF,TGTGCCAGCAGCCACCCTCGCACCTTC
TRBV19,TRBJ1-2,.,.,CASRDYSGYTF,TGTGCCAGTAGGGACTACAGCGGCTACACCTTC
TRBV28,TRBJ2-1,.,.,CASSFVAGAFSYNEQFF,TGTGCCAGCAGTTTTGTGGCGGGGGCCTTCTCCTACAATGAGCAGTTCTTC
TRBV6-5,TRBJ1-6,.,.,CATSTGYNSPLHF,TGTGCCACCTCGACAGGTTATAATTCACCCCTCCACTTT
TRBV30,TRBJ2-1,.,.,CAWRGSSNEQFF,TGTGCCTGGAGAGGTTCTAGCAATGAGCAGTTCTTC
TRBV6-6,TRBJ2-3,.,TRBD2,CASSTPGTSGDTQYF,TGTGCCAGCAGCACCCCCGGGACTAGCGGAGATACGCAGTATTTT
TRBV2,TRBJ1-5,.,.,CASTTVRWGNQPQHF,TGTGCCAGCACCACAGTCCGTTGGGGTAATCAGCCCCAGCATTTT
TRBV15,TRBJ1-5,.,TRBD1,CATSRTGTGSNQPQHF,TGTGCCACCAGCAGAACCGGGACAGGCAGCAATCAGCCCCAGCATTTT
TRBV4-1,TRBJ1-5,.,TRBD1,CASSQGQGRYQPQHF,TGCGCCAGCAGCCAAGGACAGGGAAGGTATCAGCCCCAGCATTTT
TRBV2,TRBJ1-6,.,.,CASSEALEPLHF,TGTGCCAGCAGTGAAGCCCTCGAACCCCTCCACTTT
TRBV6-5,TRBJ2-1,few,.,CASSYSTGRSEQFF,TGTGCCAGCAGTTACTCAACGGGAAGAAGTGAGCAGTTCTTC
TRBV28,TRBJ2-7,.,.,CATGPGDSYEQYF,TGTGCCACTGGGCCGGGGGACTCCTACGAGCAGTACTTC
TRBV10-3,TRBJ2-1,few,.,CAITNTGSYNEQFF,TGTGCCATCACCAACACAGGGTCCTACAATGAGCAGTTCTTC
TRBV2,TRBJ2-2,.,.,CASTARGNTGELFF,TGTGCCAGCACCGCGAGGGGGAACACCGGGGAGCTGTTTTTT
TRBV19,TRBJ2-1,.,.,CASSMGAGRYNEQFF,TGTGCCAGTAGTATGGGCGCCGGGCGGTACAATGAGCAGTTCTTC
TRBV5-6,TRBJ1-6,.,TRBD1,CASSLDRGDYNSPLHF,TGTGCCAGCAGTCTGGACAGGGGGGACTATAATTCACCCCTCCACTTT
TRBV7-2,TRBJ1-5,.,.,CASSLEGRNNQPQHF,TGTGCCAGCAGCTTAGAGGGACGGAACAATCAGCCCCAGCATTTT
TRBV4-1,TRBJ2-5,.,.,CASSHPENRETQYF,TGCGCCAGCAGCCACCCCGAGAATAGAGAGACCCAGTACTTC
TRBV29-1,TRBJ2-7,few,TRBD1,CSVEETGTGYEQYF,TGCAGCGTTGAAGAGACGGGGACAGGCTACGAGCAGTACTTC
TRBV25-1,TRBJ1-1,.,.,CASRETSMNTEAFF,TGTGCCAGCAGGGAGACATCTATGAACACTGAAGCTTTCTTT
TRBV11-3,TRBJ2-5,.,.,CASSEGGQETQYF,TGTGCCAGCAGCGAGGGGGGACAAGAGACCCAGTACTTC
TRBV21-1,TRBJ1-6,few,.,CASSKDRPDNSPLHF,TGTGCCAGCAGCAAGGACAGGCCAGATAATTCACCCCTCCACTTT
TRBV9,TRBJ2-1,.,TRBD1,CASSEDRALYNEQFF,TGTGCCAGCAGCGAAGACAGGGCTCTCTACAATGAGCAGTTCTTC
TRBV19,TRBJ1-1,.,.,CASGLRAAEAFF,TGTGCCAGTGGACTGAGGGCTGCTGAAGCTTTCTTT
TRBV23-1,TRBJ1-1,.,.,CASRGTEAFF,TGCGCCAGCAGGGGGACTGAAGCTTTCTTT
TRBV29-1,TRBJ1-1,.,.,CSVEGLMNTEAFF,TGCAGCGTCGAGGGTCTGATGAACACTGAAGCTTTCTTT